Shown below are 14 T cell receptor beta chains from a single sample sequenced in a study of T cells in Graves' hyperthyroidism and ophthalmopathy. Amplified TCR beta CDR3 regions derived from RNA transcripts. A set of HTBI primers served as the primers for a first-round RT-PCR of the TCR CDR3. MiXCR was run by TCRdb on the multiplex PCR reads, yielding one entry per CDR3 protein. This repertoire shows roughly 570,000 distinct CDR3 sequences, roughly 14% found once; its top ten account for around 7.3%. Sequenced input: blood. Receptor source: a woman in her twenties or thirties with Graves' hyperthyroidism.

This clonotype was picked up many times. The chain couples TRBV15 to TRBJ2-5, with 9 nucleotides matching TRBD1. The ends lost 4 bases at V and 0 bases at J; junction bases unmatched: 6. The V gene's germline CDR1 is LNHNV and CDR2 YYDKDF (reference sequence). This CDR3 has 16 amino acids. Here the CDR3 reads CATSNHGTGYQETQYF. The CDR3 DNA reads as TGTGCCACCAGCAACCACGGGACAGGGTACCAAGAGACCCAGTACTTC. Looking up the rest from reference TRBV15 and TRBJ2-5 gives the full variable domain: DAMVIQNPRYQVTQFGKPVTLSCSQTLNHNVMYWYQQKSSQAPKLLFHYYDKDFNNEADTPDNFQSRRPNTSFCFLDIRSPGLGDTAMYLCATSNHGTGYQETQYFGPGTRLLVL.

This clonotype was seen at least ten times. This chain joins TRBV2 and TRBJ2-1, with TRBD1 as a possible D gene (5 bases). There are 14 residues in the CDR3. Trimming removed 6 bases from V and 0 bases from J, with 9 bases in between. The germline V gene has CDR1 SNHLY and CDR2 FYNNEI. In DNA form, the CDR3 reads TGTGCCAGCAGCATCGACAGCTCCTACAATGAGCAGTTCTTC. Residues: CASSIDSSYNEQFF. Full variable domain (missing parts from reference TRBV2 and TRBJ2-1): EPEVTQTPSHQVTQMGQEVILRCVPISNHLYFYWYRQILGQKVEFLVSFYNNEISEKSEIFDDQFSVERPDGSNFTLKIRSTKLEDSAMYFCASSIDSSYNEQFFGPGTRLTVL.

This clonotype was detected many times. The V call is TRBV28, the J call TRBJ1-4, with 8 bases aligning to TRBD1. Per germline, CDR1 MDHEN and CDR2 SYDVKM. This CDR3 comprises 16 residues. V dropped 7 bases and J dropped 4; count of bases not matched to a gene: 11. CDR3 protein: CASTPGGSPVNEKLFF. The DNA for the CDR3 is TGTGCCAGCACCCCAGGGGGCAGCCCCGTTAATGAAAAACTGTTTTTT.

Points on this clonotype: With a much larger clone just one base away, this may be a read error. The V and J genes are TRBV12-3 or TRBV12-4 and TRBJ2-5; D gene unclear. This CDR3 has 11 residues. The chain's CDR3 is CASGYQEAQYF. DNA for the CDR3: TGTGCCAGCGGGTACCAAGAGGCCCAGTACTTC.

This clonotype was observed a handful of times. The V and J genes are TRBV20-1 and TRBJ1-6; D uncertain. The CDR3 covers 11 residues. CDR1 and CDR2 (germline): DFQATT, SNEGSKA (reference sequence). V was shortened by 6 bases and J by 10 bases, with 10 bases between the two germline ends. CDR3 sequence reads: CSAAVRSPLHF. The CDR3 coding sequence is TGCAGTGCGGCAGTGAGGTCACCCCTCCACTTT.

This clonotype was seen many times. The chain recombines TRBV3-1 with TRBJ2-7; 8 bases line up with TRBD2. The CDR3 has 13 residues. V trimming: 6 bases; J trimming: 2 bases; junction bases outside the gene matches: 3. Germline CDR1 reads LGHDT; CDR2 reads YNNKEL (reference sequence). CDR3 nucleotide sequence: TGTGCCAGCAGTCGGGAGGGTACCTACGAGCAGTACTTC. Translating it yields CASSREGTYEQYF.

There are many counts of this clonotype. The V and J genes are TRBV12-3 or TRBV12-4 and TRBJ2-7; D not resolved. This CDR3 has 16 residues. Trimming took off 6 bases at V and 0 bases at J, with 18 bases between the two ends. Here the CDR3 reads CASSRSGGFSSYEQYF. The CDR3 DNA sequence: TGTGCCAGCAGCCGAAGTGGTGGGTTCTCCTCCTACGAGCAGTACTTC.

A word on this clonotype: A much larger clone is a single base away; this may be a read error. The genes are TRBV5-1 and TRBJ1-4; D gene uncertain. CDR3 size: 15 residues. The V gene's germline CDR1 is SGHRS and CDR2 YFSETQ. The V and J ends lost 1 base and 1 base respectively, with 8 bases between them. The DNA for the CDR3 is TGCGCCAGCAGCTTGACAGAGGGAACTAATGAAAAACTGTTTTTT. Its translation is CASSLTEGTNEKLFF. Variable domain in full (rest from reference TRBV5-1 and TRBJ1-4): KAGVTQTPRYLIKTRGQQVTLSCSPISGHRSVSWYQQTPGQGLQFLFEYFSETQRNKGNFPGRFSGRQFSNSRSEMNVSTLELGDSALYLCASSLTEGTNEKLFFGSGTQLSVL.

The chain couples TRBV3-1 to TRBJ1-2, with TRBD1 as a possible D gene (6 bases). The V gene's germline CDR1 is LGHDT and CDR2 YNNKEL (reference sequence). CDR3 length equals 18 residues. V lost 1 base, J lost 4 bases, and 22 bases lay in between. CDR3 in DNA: TGTGCCAGCAGCCAAGGGCTAAACGCCCGGGGGGCGCTCTATGGCTACACCTTC. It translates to CASSQGLNARGALYGYTF.

CDR3 residues: CSAFDTGGGGYTF. The CDR3 nucleotides read TGCAGTGCCTTTGATACAGGGGGCGGTGGCTACACCTTC. V usage is TRBV20-1 and J usage is TRBJ1-2; TRBD1 matches at 9 bases. The CDR3 extends over 13 amino acids. CDR1 is DFQATT, CDR2 SNEGSKA, per germline (reference sequence). Germline trimming cut 6 bases from V and 7 bases from J; bases unmatched to any gene: 9.

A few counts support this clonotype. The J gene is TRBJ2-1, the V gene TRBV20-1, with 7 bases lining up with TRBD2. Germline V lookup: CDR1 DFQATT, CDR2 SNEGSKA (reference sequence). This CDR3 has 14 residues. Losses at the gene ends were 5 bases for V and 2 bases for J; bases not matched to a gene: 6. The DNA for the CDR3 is TGCAGTGCTCGGCGAGCGGGGACCTACAATGAGCAGTTCTTC. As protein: CSARRAGTYNEQFF.

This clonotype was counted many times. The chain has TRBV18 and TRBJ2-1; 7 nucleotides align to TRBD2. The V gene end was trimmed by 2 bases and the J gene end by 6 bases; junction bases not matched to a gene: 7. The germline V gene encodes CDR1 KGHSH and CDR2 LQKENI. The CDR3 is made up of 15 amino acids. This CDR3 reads CASSPFAGASNEQFF. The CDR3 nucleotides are TGTGCCAGCTCACCATTCGCGGGAGCGTCCAATGAGCAGTTCTTC.

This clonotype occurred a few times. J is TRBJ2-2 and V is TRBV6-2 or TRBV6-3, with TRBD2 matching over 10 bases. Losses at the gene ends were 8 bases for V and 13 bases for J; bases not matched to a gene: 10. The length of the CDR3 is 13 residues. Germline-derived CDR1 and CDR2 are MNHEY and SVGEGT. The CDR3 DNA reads TGTGCCAGCGGTCCCCTAGCGGGAGAGGTGCTGTTTTTT. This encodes CASGPLAGEVLFF.

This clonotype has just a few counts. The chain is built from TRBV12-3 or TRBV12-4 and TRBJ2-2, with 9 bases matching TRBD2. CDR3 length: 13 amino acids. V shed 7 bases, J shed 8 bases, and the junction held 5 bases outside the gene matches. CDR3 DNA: TGTGCCAGCAAGCTAGCGGGATTAGGGGAGCTGTTTTTT. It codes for CASKLAGLGELFF.